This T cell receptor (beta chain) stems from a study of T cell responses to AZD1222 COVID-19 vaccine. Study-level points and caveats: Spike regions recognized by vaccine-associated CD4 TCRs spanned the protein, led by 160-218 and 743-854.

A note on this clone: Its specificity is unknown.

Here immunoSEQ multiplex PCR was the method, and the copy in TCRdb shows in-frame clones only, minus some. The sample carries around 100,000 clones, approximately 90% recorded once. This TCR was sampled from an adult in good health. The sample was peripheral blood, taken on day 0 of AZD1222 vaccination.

CDR3 in DNA: TGCAGCGTAGGGACGGGTTATAATTCACCCCTCCACTTT. It encodes CSVGTGYNSPLHF. The V gene is TRBV29-1, the J gene TRBJ1-6; D perhaps matches TRBD1 (5 bases). The CDR3 has 13 amino acids. The germline gives CDR1 SQVTM, CDR2 ANQGSEA. Trimming cost V 6 bases and J 4 bases, with 10 bases left between them.